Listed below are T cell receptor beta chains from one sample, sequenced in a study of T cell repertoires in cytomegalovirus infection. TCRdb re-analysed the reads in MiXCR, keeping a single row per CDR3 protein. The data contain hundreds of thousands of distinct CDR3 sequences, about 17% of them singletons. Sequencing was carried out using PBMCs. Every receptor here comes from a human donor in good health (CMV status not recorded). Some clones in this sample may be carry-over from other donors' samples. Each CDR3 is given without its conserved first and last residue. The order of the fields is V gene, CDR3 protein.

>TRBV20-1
SAAGGTRGLRVYNEQF
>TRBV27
ASSLLWGPDTDTQY
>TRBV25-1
ASSEPRVGTEAF
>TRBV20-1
SARVESSYEQY
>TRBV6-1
ATQGAGGRPDTQY
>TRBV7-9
ASSSLPNIQY
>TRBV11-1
ASSLDRPRPNNEQF
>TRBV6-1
ASGERDRVSAF
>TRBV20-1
SARGRGRGTEAF
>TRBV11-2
ASSINYEQY
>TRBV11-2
ASSPLGSGEQY
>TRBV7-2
ASSRNRDQETQY
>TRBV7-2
ASSPRLGNTEAF
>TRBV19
ASSNTQATSWTPGELF
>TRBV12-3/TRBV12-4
ASSGTGNGYT
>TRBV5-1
ASSSATMNTEAF
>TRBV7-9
ASSSNDSQPQH
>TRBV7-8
ASSPPFKTGPNTGELF
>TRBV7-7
ASSLEASITDTQY
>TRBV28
ASSLSGMGNSPLH
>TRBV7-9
ASSPRQDRGTGGELF
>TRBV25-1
ASSWGAGTGELF
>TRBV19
ASSTDRGSEQF
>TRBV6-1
ASSERDTEQF
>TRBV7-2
ASSGTQGLQANTGELF
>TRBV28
ASSLQPIPEAF
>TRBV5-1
ASSYGTGYTEAF
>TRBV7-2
ASSRELAKNIQY
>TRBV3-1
ASSQSYRDEQF
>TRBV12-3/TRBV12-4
ASSQPNMETQY
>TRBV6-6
ASSYRLAGDEQY
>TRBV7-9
ASLPFSGGAGETQY
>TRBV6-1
ASNLRSSYEQY
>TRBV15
ATSSGTPVDQPQH
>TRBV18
ASSEGVTEAF
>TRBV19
ASSPESYGYT
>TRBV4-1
ASSPRRGGGYEQY
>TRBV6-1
ASSSYRVNYGYT
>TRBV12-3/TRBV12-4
ASSSIRGLSGYT
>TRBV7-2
ASSSGPAGNTIY
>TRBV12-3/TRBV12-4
ASSVSQGYTEAF
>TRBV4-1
ASRRTDLNYGYT
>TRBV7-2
ASRKGWTGNEKLF
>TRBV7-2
ASSLGGLEEKLF
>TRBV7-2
ASSLVDQNYGYT